This T cell receptor (beta chain) originates from a study of CD39 and CD103 CD8 tumor-infiltrating T cells. For this clone: What it binds is unknown.

Findings of the study overall: Blood and uninvolved lymph node rarely held DP TIL clonotypes.

Assay used: immunoSEQ multiplex PCR; TCRdb lists only in-frame clones, some missing. The sample has 2,000 to 2,500 clones, more than 60% seen once. The receptor was isolated from a human donor with head and neck squamous cell carcinoma. Sample: CD39- CD103- CD8+ T cells sorted from the tumor. Subset defined: CD103-CD39- double-negative CD45RA- CD8 T cells.

The CDR3, as DNA: TGTGCCTGGAGTGACCCGGCCCTCCCATGGGAGCAGTTCTTC. Encoded protein: CAWSDPALPWEQFF. This chain connects TRBV30 to TRBJ2-1, with D unclear. CDR1 GTSNPN and CDR2 SVGIG come from the germline V gene (reference sequence). The V end was cut by 1 base, the J end by 10 bases, with 17 bases between. The length of the CDR3 is 14 residues. Full variable domain (outside the CDR3, taken from reference TRBV30 and TRBJ2-1): SQTIHQWPATLVQPVGSPLSLECTVEGTSNPNLYWYRQAAGRGLQLLFYSVGIGQISSEVPQNLSASRPQDRQFILSSKKLLLSDSGFYLCAWSDPALPWEQFFGPGTRLTVL.